This is a list of T cell receptor beta chains from one sample in a study of shared clonotypes between healthy human individuals. Here immunoSEQ multiplex PCR was the method, and the copy in TCRdb shows in-frame clones only, minus some. The sample consists of roughly 700,000 clones, approximately 74% of them appearing once. The sample taken for sequencing was memory CD4+ T cells sorted from blood. The receptors derive from a woman in her 30s in good health. Both conserved end residues are part of each CDR3. A D gene is named only where the DNA matches it firmly.

CDR3aa: CAAREGGETQYF
j_gene: TRBJ2-5
v_gene: TRBV6-1
d_gene: TRBD2
len: 12

CDR3aa: CASSLGPPSAQTGDLHYNEQFF
j_gene: TRBJ2-1
v_gene: TRBV7-6
d_gene: -
len: 22

CDR3aa: CASSDSPGANEQFF
j_gene: TRBJ2-1
v_gene: TRBV6-4
d_gene: -
len: 14

CDR3aa: CASSDQEVAGGGYNEQFF
j_gene: TRBJ2-1
v_gene: TRBV10-1
d_gene: TRBD2
len: 18

CDR3aa: CASTRGKNYGYTF
j_gene: TRBJ1-2
v_gene: TRBV6-5
d_gene: -
len: 13

CDR3aa: CASSSRVPNEQFF
j_gene: TRBJ2-1
v_gene: TRBV5-6
d_gene: -
len: 13

CDR3aa: CASSVQGALNTEAFF
j_gene: TRBJ1-1
v_gene: TRBV2
d_gene: -
len: 15

CDR3aa: CASGVGGFTEAFF
j_gene: TRBJ1-1
v_gene: TRBV10-3
d_gene: -
len: 13

CDR3aa: CAWSLLNTGELFF
j_gene: TRBJ2-2
v_gene: TRBV30
d_gene: -
len: 13

CDR3aa: CASSRRLAGGTDTQYF
j_gene: TRBJ2-3
v_gene: TRBV27
d_gene: TRBD2
len: 16

CDR3aa: CASSFGVGTDTQYF
j_gene: TRBJ2-3
v_gene: TRBV11-3
d_gene: -
len: 14

CDR3aa: CASSNGLAGVFDEQFF
j_gene: TRBJ2-1
v_gene: TRBV19
d_gene: TRBD2
len: 16

CDR3aa: CASSAFLGNNEQFF
j_gene: TRBJ2-1
v_gene: TRBV9
d_gene: -
len: 14